Presented here are 8 T cell receptor beta chains from one specimen sequenced in a study of blood T cell repertoires in COVID-19. The assay was immunoSEQ multiplex PCR, and TCRdb's table has in-frame clones only and misses some. The sample holds roughly 270,000 clones, roughly 87% seen once. The specimen was peripheral blood. The receptors originated from a young man with active or convalescent COVID-19.

This rearrangement joins TRBV23-1 to TRBJ2-7; D is unclear. TRBV23-1 is classed as an ORF, of uncertain function. Trimming removed 0 bases at V and 2 bases at J, with 8 bases between. CDR3 length: 14 residues. DNA of the CDR3: TGCGCCAGCAGTCAATCCGGCAGGACCTACGAGCAGTACTTC. Encoded protein: CASSQSGRTYEQYF.

This chain links TRBV5-5 with TRBJ1-5; D is perhaps TRBD1 (5 bases). V lost 0 bases and J 7 bases, leaving 11 bases between the germline ends. This CDR3 contains 14 residues. Germline V lookup: CDR1 SGHKS, CDR2 YYEKEE (reference sequence). The CDR3 loop reads CASSLGGAGQPQHF. The CDR3 region has the DNA TGTGCCAGCAGCTTGGGAGGGGCGGGACAGCCCCAGCATTTT.

The CDR3 loop reads CASSLTGVGNEQFF. The DNA of the CDR3 is TGTGCCAGCAGTTTAACGGGGGTAGGTAATGAGCAGTTCTTC. V usage is TRBV27 and J usage is TRBJ2-1; TRBD2 is a possible D gene (6 bases). Trimming took off 2 bases at V and 7 bases at J, with 12 bases between the two ends. The germline CDR1 and CDR2 sequences are MNHEY and SMNVEV (reference sequence). The CDR3 has 14 amino acids.

V is TRBV27 and J is TRBJ1-6; 7 bases line up with TRBD1. The J segment lost 4 bases and the V segment lost 3 bases, leaving 6 bases of the junction unmatched. The CDR3 contains 16 residues. Germline CDR1 reads MNHEY; CDR2 reads SMNVEV (reference sequence). Here the CDR3 reads CASSLGQSGYNSPLHF. The CDR3, as DNA: TGTGCCAGCAGTTTGGGACAGAGTGGGTATAATTCACCCCTCCACTTT.

V is TRBV19 and J is TRBJ2-5; TRBD2 is a possible D gene (6 bases). The CDR3 sequence is 13 residues long. The ends were cut back, 6 bases at V and 1 base at J, with 9 bases in the middle. Per germline, CDR1 LNHDA and CDR2 SQIVND (reference sequence). CDR3 DNA: TGTGCCAGTAGGGGTAGCGGCCAAGAGACCCAGTACTTC. Translated: CASRGSGQETQYF.

The chain is built from TRBV9 and TRBJ2-5, with D possibly matching TRBD2 (5 bases). This CDR3 is 14 amino acids long. The germline V gene encodes CDR1 SGDLS and CDR2 YYNGEE. The V gene lost 6 bases and the J gene lost 2 bases, with 14 bases spanning the gap. The CDR3 nucleotides are TGTGCCAGCAACCTAGCAGGTCAGCAAGAGACCCAGTACTTC. Amino acids: CASNLAGQQETQYF.

J is TRBJ1-1 and V is TRBV5-6, with D unclear. This CDR3 is built from 12 residues. Trimming left V 0 bases short and J 5 bases short, with 5 bases between. CDR1 and CDR2 from the germline V gene are SGHDT and YYEEEE. The DNA of the CDR3 is TGTGCCAGCAGCTTGGCTCCGACTGAAGCTTTCTTT. It translates to CASSLAPTEAFF.

The rearrangement links TRBV20-1 to TRBJ1-2; 8 bases agree with TRBD1. The CDR3 is made up of 13 amino acids. The ends lost 3 bases at V and 8 bases at J; junction bases unmatched: 8. Germline V gene sequence: CDR1 DFQATT, CDR2 SNEGSKA (reference sequence). The CDR3 DNA reads as TGCAGTGCTAGTGCCAGGGGGCCCGGGGGCTACACCTTC. It codes for CSASARGPGGYTF.